This TCR beta chain is from a study of T cell responses to AZD1222 COVID-19 vaccine. Study summary: The analysis combined second doses at about 4 or about 12 weeks.

Findings and caveats of the study: In the spike-specific TCR repertoire, nearly half reportedly target unmutated variant regions. Mapped onto spike, vaccine-associated CD4 TCRs spanned it and were dominant at 160-218 and 743-854.

As for this clone: The antigen is not known.

The data were produced by immunoSEQ multiplex PCR, yet TCRdb's version contains in-frame clones alone and is incomplete. This sample has under 200,000 clones; 91% occur once, and the top ten carry around 2%. Sequenced material: peripheral blood, taken on day 0 of AZD1222 vaccination. The clonotype originates from an adult in good health.

CDR3 sequence (DNA): TGTGCCAGCAGCGCACCCGGGACAGGGGTTTACGAGCAGTACTTC. It codes for CASSAPGTGVYEQYF. This chain links TRBV9 with TRBJ2-7, with 10 bases lining up with TRBD1. Trimming cost V 3 bases and J 4 bases; bases outside gene matches: 7. The CDR3 spans 15 residues. In germline, CDR1 is SGDLS, CDR2 YYNGEE.